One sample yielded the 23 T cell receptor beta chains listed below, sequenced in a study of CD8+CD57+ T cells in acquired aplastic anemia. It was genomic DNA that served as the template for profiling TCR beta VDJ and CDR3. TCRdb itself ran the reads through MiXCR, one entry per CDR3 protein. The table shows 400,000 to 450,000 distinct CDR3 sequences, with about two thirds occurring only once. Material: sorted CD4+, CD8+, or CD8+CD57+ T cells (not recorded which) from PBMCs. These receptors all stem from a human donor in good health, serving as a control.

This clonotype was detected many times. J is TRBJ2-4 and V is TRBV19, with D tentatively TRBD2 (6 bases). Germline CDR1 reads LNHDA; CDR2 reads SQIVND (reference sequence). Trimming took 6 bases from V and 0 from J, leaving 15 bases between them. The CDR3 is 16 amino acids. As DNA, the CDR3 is TGTGCCAGTAGGGAGGGTAGTGCACCAGCCAAAAACATTCAGTACTTC. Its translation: CASREGSAPAKNIQYF.

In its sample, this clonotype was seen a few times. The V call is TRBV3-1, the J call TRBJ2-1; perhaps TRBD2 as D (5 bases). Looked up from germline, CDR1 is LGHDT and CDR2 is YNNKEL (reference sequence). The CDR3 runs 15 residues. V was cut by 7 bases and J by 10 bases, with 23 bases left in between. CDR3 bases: TGTGCCAGCACCGGACGGACGGATACCGGAGGCGAGCAGTTCTTC. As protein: CASTGRTDTGGEQFF.

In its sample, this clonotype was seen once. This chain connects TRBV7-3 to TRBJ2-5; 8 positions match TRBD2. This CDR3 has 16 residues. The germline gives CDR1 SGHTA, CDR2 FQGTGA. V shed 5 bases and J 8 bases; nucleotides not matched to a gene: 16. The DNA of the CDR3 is TGTGCCAGCAGCGCGAGGAGTAGCGGGGTAGCGGACACCCAGTACTTC. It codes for CASSARSSGVADTQYF.

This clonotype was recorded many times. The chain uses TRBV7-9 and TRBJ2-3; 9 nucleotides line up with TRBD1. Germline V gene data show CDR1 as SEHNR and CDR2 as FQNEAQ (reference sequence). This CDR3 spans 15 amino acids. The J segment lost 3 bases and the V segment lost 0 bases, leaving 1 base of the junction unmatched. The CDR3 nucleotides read TGTGCCAGCAGCTTAGCTGGGACAGGGACAGATACGCAGTATTTT. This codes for CASSLAGTGTDTQYF. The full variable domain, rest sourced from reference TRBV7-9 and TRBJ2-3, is DTGVSQNPRHKITKRGQNVTFRCDPISEHNRLYWYRQTLGQGPEFLTYFQNEAQLEKSRLLSDRFSAERPKGSFSTLEIQRTEQGDSAMYLCASSLAGTGTDTQYFGPGTRLTVL.

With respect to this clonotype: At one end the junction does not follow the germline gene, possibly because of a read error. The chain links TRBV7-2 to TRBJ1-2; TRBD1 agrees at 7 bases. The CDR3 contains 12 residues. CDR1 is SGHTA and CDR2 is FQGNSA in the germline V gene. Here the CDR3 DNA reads TGTGCCAGCGGAGAAGGGGGCAGCGGCTACACCTTT. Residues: CASGEGGSGYTF. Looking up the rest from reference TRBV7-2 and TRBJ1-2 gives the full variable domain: GAGVSQSPSNKVTEKGKDVELRCDPISGHTALYWYRQSLGQGLEFLIYFQGNSAPDKSGLPSDRFSAERTGGSVSTLTIQRTQQEDSAVYLCASGEGGSGYTFGSGTRLTVV.

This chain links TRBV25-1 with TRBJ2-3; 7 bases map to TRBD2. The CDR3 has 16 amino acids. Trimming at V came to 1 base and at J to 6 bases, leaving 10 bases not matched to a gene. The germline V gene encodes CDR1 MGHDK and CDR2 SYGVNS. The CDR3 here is CASSEWGGGEVDTQYF. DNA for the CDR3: TGTGCCAGCAGTGAATGGGGTGGGGGGGAAGTGGATACGCAGTATTTT. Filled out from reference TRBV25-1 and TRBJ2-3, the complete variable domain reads EADIYQTPRYLVIGTGKKITLECSQTMGHDKMYWYQQDPGMELHLIHYSYGVNSTEKGDLSSESTVSRIRTEHFPLTLESARPSHTSQYLCASSEWGGGEVDTQYFGPGTRLTVL.

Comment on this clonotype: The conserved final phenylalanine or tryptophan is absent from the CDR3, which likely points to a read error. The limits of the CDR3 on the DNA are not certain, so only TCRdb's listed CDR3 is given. The CDR3 spells CASSLGGRGSPTS. This chain joins TRBV7-7 and TRBJ2-7; TRBD1, the table's D call, lacks a check against the DNA. CDR1 is SSHAT, CDR2 FNYEAQ, per germline (reference sequence). The CDR3 length is 13 residues, termini included.

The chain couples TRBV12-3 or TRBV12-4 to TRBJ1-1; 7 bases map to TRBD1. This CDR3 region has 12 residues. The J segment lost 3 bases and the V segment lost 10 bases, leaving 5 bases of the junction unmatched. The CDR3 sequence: CAIITGDTEAFF. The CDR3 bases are TGTGCCATCATAACAGGGGACACTGAAGCTTTCTTT.

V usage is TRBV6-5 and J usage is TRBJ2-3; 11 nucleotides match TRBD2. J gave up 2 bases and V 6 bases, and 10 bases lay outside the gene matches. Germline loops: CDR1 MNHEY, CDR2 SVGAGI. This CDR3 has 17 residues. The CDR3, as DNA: TGTGCCAGCAGCCGTTCACTAGCGGGGGTTCCCACAGATACGCAGTATTTT. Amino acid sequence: CASSRSLAGVPTDTQYF.

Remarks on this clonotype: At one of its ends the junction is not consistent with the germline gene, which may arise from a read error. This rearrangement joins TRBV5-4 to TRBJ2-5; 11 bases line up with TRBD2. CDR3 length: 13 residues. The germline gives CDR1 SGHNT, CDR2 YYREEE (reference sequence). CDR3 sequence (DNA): TGTGCCAGCAGCGGTAGCGGGGGGGAGACCCAGCACTTC. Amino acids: CASSGSGGETQHF.

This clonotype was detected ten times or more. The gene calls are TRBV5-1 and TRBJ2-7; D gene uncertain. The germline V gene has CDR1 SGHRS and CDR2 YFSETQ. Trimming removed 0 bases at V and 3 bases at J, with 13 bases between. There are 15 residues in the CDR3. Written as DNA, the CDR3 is TGCGCCAGCAGCTTGGGTCAGGTCTCTATCTACGAGCAGTACTTC. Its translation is CASSLGQVSIYEQYF. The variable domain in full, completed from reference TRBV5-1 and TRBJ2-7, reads KAGVTQTPRYLIKTRGQQVTLSCSPISGHRSVSWYQQTPGQGLQFLFEYFSETQRNKGNFPGRFSGRQFSNSRSEMNVSTLELGDSALYLCASSLGQVSIYEQYFGPGTRLTVT.

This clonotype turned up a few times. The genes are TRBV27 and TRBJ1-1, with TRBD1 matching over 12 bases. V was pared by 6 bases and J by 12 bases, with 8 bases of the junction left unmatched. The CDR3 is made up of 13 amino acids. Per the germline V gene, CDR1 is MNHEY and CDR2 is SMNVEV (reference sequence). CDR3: CASRSRDRGLSFF. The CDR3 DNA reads TGTGCCAGCAGATCCCGGGACAGGGGGCTATCTTTCTTT.

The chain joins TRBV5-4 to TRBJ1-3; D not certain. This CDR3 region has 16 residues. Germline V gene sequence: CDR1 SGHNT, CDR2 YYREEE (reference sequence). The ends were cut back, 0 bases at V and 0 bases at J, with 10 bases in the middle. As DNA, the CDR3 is TGTGCCAGCAGCTTGGGTAGGCCAAACTCTGGAAACACCATATATTTT. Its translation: CASSLGRPNSGNTIYF.

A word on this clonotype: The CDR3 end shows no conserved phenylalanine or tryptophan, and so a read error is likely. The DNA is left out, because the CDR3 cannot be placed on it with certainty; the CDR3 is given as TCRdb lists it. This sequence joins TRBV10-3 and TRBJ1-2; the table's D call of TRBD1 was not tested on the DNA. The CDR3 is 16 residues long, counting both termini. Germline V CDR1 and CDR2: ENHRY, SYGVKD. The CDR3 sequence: CAISEGGTGVDYGYTS.

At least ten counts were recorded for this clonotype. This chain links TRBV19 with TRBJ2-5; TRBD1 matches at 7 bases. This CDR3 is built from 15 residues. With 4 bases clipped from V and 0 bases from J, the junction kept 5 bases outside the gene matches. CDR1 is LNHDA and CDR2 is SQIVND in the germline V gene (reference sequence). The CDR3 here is CASSTPGTDQETQYF. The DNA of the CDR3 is TGTGCCAGTAGTACGCCAGGGACAGACCAAGAGACCCAGTACTTC.

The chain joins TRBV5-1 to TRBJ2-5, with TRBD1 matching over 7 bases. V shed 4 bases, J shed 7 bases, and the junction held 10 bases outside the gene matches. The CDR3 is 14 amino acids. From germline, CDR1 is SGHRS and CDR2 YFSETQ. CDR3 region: CASSLTGLDGTQYF. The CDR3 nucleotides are TGCGCCAGCAGCCTGACAGGGTTGGATGGGACCCAGTACTTC.

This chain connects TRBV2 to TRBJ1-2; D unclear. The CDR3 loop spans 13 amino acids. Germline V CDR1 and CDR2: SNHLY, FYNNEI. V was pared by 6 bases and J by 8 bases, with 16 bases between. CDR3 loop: CASSVLAGYGYTF. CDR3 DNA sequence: TGTGCCAGCAGCGTTTTAGCGGGGTACGGCTACACCTTC. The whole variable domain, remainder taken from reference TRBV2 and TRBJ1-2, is EPEVTQTPSHQVTQMGQEVILRCVPISNHLYFYWYRQILGQKVEFLVSFYNNEISEKSEIFDDQFSVERPDGSNFTLKIRSTKLEDSAMYFCASSVLAGYGYTFGSGTRLTVV.

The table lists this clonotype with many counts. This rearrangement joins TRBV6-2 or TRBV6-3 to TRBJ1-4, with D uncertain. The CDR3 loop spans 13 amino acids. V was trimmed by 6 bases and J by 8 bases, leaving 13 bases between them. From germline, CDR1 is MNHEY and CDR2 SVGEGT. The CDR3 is CASRQISAEKLFF. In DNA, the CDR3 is TGTGCCAGCAGGCAAATTAGTGCGGAAAAACTGTTTTTT.

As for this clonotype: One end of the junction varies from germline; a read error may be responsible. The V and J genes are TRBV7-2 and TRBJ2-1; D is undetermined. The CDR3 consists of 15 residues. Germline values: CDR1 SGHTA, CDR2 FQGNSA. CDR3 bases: TGTGCCGGCAGCTTTTGGTGGCAGGTCAAGCTTCTACGATTCTTC. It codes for CAGSFWWQVKLLRFF.

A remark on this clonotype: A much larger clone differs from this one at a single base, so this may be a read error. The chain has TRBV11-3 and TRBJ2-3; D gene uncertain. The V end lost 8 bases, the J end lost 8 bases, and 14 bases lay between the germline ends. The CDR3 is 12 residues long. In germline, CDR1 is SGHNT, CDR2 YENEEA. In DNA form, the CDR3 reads TGTGCCAGCGGAACTGCTAACGGTACGCAGTATTTT. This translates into CASGTANGTQYF. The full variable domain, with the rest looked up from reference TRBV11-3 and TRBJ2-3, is EAGVVQSPRYKIIEKKQPVAFWCNPISGHNTLYWYLQNLGQGPELLIRYENEEAVDDSQLPKDRFSAERLKGVDSTLKIQPAELGDSAVYLCASGTANGTQYFGPGTRLTVL.

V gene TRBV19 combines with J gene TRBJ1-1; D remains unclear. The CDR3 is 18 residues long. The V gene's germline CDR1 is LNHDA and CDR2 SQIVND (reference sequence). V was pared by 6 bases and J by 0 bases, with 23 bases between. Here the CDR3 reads CASSPGSKHRPMNTEAFF. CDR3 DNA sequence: TGTGCCAGTAGCCCGGGGTCGAAACACCGCCCTATGAACACTGAAGCTTTCTTT.

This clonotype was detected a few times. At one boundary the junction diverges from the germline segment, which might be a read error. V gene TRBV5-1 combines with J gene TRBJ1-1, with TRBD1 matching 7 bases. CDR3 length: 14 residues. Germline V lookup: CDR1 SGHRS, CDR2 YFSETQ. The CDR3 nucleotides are TGCGCCACCAGCAGTGGGACAGAGAACACTGAAGCTTTCTTT. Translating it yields CATSSGTENTEAFF.

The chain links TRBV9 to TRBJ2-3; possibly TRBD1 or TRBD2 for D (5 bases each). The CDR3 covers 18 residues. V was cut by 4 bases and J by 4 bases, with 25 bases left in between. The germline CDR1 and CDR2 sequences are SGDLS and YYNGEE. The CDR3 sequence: CASSFVGAQDTHSDTQYF. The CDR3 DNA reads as TGTGCCAGCAGCTTCGTCGGGGCCCAAGACACCCACTCAGATACGCAGTATTTT.